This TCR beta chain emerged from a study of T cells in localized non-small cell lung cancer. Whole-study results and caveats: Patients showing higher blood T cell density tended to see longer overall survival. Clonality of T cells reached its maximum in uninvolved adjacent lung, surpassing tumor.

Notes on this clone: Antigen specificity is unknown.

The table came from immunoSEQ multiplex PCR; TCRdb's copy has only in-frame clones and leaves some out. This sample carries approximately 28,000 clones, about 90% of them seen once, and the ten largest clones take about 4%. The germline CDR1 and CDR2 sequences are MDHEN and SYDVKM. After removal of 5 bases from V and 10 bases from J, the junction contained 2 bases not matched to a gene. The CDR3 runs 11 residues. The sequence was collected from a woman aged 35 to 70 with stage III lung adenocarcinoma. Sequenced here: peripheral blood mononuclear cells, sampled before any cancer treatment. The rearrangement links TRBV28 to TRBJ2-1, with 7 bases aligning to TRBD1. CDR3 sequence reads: CASSLDREQFF. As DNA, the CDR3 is TGTGCCAGCAGTCTGGACAGGGAGCAGTTCTTC.